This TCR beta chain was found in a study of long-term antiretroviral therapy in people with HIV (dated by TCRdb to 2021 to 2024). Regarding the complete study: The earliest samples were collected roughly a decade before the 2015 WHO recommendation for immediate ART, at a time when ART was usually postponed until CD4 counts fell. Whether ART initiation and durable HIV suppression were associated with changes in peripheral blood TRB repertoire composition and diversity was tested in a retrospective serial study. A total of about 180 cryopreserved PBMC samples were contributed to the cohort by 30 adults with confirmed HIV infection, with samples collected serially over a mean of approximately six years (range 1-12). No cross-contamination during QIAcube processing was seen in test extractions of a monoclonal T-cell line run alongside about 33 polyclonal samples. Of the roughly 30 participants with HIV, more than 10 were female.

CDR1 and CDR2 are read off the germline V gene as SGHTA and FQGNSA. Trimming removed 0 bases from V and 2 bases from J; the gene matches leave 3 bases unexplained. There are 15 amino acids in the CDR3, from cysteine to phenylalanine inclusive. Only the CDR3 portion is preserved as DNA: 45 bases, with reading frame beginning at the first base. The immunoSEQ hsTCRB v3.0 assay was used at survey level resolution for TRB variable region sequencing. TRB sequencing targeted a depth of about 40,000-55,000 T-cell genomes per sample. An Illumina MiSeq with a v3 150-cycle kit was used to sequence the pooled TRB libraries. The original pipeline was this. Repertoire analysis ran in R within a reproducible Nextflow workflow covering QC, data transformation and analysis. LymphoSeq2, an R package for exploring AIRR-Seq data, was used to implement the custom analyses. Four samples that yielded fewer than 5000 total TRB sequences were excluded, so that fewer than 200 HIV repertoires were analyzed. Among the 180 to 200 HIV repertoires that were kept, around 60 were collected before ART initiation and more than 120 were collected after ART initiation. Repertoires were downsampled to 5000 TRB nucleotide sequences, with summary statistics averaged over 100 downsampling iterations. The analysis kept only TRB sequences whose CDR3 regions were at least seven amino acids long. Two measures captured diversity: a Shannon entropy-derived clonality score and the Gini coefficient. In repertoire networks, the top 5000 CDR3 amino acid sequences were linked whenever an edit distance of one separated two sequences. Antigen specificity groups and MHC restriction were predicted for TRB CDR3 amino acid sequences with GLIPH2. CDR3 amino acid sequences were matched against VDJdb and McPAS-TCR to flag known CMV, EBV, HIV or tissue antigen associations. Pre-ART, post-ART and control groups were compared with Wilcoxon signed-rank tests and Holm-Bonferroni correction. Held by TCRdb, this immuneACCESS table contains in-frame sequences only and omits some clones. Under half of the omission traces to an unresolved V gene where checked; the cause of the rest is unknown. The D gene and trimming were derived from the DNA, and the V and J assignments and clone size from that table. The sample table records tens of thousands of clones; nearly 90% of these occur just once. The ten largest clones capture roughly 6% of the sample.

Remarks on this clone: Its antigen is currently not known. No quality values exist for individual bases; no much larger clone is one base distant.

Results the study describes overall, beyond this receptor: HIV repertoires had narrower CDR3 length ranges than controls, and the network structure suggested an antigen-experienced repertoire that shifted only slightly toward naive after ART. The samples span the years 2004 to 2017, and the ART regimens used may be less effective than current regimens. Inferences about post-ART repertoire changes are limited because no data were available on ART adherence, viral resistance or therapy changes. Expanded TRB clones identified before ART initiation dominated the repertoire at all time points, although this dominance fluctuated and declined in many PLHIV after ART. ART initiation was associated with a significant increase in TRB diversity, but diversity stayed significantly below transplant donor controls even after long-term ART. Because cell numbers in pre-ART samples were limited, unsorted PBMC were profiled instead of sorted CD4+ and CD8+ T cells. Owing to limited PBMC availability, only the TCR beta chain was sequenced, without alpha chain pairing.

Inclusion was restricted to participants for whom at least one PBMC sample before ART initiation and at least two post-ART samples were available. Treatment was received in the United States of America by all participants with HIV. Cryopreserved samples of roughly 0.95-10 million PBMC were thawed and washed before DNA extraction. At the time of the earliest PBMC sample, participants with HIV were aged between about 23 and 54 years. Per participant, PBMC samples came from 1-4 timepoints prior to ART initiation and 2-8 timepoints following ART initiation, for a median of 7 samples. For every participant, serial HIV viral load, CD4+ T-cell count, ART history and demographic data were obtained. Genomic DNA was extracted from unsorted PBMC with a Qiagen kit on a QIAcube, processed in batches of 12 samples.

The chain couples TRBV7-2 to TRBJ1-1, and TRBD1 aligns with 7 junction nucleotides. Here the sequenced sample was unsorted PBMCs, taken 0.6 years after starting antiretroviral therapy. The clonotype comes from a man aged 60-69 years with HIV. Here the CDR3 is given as CASSLAGQRNTEAFF. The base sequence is TGTGCCAGCAGCTTAGCGGGACAGAGAAACACTGAAGCTTTCTTT.